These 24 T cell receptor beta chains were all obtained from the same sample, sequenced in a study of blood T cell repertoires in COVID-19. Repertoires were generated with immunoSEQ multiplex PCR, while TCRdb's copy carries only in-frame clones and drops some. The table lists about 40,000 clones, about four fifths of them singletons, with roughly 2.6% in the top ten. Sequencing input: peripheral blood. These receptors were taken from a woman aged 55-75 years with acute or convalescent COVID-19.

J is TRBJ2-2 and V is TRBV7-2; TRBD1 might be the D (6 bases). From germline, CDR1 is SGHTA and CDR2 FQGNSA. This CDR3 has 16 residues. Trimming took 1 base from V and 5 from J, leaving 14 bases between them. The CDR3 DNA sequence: TGTGCCAGCAGCTTAGGTCCAGGGGTTGGTACCGGGGAGCTGTTTTTT. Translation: CASSLGPGVGTGELFF.

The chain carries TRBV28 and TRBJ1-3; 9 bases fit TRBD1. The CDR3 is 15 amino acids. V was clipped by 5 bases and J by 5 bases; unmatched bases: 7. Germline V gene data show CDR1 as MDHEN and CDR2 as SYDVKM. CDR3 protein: CASSPGQGWRNTIYF. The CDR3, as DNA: TGTGCCAGCAGTCCTGGACAGGGGTGGAGAAACACCATATATTTT.

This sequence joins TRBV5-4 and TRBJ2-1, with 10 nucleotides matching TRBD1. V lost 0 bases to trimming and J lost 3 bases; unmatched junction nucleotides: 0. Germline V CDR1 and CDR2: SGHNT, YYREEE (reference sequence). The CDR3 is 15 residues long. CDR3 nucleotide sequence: TGTGCCAGCAGCTTGGGGGACAGGGGCTACAATGAGCAGTTCTTC. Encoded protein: CASSLGDRGYNEQFF.

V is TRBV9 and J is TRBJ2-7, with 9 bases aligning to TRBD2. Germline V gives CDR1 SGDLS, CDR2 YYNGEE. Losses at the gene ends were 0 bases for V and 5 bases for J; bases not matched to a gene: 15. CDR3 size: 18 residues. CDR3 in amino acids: CASSVAIRSLAGRDEQYF. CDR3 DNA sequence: TGTGCCAGCAGCGTAGCTATTAGGTCCCTAGCGGGACGAGACGAGCAGTACTTC.

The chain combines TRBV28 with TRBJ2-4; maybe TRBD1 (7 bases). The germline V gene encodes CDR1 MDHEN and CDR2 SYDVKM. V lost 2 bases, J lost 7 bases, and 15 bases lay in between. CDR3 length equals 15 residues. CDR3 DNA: TGTGCCAGCAGTTTAGGCAGGGGGGCGGCGAACATTCAGTACTTC. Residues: CASSLGRGAANIQYF.

Written as DNA, the CDR3 is TGTGCCACCAGCGGGGGGGCCTCTCTTCCATCCCCCTACGAGCAGTACTTC. It yields the protein CATSGGASLPSPYEQYF. The chain employs TRBV15 and TRBJ2-7; TRBD2 is a possible D gene (7 bases). Per germline, CDR1 LNHNV and CDR2 YYDKDF (reference sequence). Trimming shortened V by 5 bases and J by 2 bases, and 22 bases separated the two germline ends. This CDR3 is built from 17 residues.

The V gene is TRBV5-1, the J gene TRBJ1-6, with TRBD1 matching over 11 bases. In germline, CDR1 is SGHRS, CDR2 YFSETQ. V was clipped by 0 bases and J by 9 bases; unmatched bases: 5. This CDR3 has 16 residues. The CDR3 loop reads CASSLEPGTGGSPLHF. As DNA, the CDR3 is TGCGCCAGCAGCTTGGAACCCGGGACAGGGGGTTCACCCCTCCACTTT. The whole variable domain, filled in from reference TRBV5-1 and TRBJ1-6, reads KAGVTQTPRYLIKTRGQQVTLSCSPISGHRSVSWYQQTPGQGLQFLFEYFSETQRNKGNFPGRFSGRQFSNSRSEMNVSTLELGDSALYLCASSLEPGTGGSPLHFGNGTRLTVT.

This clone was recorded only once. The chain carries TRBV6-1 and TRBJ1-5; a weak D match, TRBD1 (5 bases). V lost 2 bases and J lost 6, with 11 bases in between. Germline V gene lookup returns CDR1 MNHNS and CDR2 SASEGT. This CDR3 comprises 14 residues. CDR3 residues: CASSEKQVRQPQHF. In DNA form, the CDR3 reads TGTGCCAGCAGTGAAAAACAGGTCCGTCAGCCCCAGCATTTT.

The CDR3 DNA sequence: TGTGCCAGCAGCTCCCGGAAAGCGGGAGGGCTCAATGAGCAGTTCTTC. Amino acid sequence: CASSSRKAGGLNEQFF. The rearrangement links TRBV6-2 or TRBV6-3 to TRBJ2-1; 10 nucleotides line up with TRBD2. The germline V gene has CDR1 MNHEY and CDR2 SVGEGT. Trimming cost V 6 bases and J 6 bases; bases outside gene matches: 11. The CDR3 has 16 amino acids.

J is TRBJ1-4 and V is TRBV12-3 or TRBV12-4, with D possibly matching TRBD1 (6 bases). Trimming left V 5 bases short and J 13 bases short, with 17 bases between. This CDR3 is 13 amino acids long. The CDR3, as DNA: TGTGCCAGCAGTCTGATCATCCAGGGGTTACTGTTTTTT. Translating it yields CASSLIIQGLLFF.

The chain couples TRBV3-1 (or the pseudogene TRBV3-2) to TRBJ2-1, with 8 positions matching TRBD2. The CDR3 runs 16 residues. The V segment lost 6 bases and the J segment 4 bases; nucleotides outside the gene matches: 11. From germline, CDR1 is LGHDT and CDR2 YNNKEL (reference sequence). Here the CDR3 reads CASSERRGAFYNEQFF. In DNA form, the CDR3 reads TGTGCCAGCAGTGAAAGGCGGGGGGCCTTTTACAATGAGCAGTTCTTC.

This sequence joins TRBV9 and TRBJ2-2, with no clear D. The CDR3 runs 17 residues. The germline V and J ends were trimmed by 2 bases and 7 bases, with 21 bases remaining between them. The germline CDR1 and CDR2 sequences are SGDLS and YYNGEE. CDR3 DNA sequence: TGTGCCAGCAGCGTTTATAATTTTGGCTCTAGAGGCGGGGAGCTGTTTTTT. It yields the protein CASSVYNFGSRGGELFF.

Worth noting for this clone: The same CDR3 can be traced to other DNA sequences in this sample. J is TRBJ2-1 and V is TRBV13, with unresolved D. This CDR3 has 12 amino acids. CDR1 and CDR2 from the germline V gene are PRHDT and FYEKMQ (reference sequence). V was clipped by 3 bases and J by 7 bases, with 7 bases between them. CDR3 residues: CASSLNGNEQFF. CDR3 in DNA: TGTGCCAGCAGCTTGAACGGGAATGAGCAGTTCTTC.

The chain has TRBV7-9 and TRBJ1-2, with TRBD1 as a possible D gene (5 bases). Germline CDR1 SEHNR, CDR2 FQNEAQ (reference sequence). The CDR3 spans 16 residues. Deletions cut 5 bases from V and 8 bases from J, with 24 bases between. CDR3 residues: CASSPSTDDPTKGYTF. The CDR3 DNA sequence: TGTGCCAGCAGCCCGTCGACAGACGATCCAACTAAAGGCTACACCTTC.

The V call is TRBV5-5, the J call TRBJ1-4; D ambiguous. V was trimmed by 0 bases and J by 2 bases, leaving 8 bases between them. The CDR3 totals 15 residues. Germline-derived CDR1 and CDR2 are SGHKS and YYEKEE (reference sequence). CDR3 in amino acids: CASSLVRGTNEKLFF. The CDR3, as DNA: TGTGCCAGCAGCTTGGTCCGGGGTACTAATGAAAAACTGTTTTTT.

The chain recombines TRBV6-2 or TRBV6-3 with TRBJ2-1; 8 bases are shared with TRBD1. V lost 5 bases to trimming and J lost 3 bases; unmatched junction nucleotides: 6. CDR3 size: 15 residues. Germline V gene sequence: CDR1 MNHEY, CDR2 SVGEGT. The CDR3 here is CASSTRTGNYNEQFF. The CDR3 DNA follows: TGTGCCAGCAGTACCAGGACAGGGAACTACAATGAGCAGTTCTTC.

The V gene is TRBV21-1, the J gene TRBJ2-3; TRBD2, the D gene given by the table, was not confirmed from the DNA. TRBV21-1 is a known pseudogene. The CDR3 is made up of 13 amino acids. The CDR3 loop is CASSKRGTDTQYF. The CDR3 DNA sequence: TGTGCCAGCAGCAAACGGGGGACAGATACGCAGTATTTT.

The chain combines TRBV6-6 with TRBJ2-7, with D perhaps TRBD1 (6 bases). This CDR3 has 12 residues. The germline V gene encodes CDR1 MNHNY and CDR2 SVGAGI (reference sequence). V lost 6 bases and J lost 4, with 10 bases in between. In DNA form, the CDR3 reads TGTGCCAGCAGCCCCCAGGGGTACGAGCAGTACTTC. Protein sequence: CASSPQGYEQYF.

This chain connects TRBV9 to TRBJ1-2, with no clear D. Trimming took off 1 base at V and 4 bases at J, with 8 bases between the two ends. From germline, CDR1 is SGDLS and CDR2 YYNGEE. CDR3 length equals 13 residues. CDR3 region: CASSVSGSYGYTF. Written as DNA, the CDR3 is TGTGCCAGCAGCGTATCAGGCTCCTATGGCTACACCTTC.

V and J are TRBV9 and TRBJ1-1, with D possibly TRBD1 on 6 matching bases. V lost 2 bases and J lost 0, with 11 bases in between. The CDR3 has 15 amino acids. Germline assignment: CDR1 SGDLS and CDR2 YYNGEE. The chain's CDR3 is CASSVRQDMNTEAFF. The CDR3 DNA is TGTGCCAGCAGCGTGAGACAGGACATGAACACTGAAGCTTTCTTT.

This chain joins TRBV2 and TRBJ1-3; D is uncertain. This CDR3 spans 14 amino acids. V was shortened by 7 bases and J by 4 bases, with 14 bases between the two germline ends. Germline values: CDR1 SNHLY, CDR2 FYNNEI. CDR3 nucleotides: TGTGCCAGCACTGACGGAGGATCGGGAAACACCATATATTTT. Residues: CASTDGGSGNTIYF.

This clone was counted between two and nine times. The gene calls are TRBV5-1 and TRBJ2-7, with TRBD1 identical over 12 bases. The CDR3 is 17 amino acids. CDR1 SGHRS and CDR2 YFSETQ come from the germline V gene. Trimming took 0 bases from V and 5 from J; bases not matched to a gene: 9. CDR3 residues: CASSLGFGTGGLNEQYF. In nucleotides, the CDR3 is TGCGCCAGCAGCTTGGGGTTCGGGACAGGGGGCCTGAACGAGCAGTACTTC.

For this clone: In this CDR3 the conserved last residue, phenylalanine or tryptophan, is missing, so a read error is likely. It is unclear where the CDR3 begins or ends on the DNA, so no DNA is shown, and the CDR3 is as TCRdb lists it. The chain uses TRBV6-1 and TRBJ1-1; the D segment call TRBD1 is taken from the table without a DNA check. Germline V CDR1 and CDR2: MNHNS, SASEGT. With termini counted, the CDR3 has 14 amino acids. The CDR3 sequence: CASSEVFGDRAPGY.

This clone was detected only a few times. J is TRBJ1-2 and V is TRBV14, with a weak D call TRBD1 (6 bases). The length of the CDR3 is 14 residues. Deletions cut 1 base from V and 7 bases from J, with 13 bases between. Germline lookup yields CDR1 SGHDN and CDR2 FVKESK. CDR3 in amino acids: CASSQVAGGFGYTF. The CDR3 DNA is TGTGCCAGCAGCCAAGTAGCTGGGGGCTTTGGCTACACCTTC.